This T cell receptor (beta chain) appears in the sequencing data of a study of T cell responses to AZD1222 COVID-19 vaccine. Clones were sequenced by immunoSEQ multiplex PCR, and TCRdb holds only the in-frame ones, with some missing. In the table there are approximately 160,000 clones, 90% to 95% of which are singletons. Germline CDR1 MNHEY, CDR2 SVGAGI. This CDR3 comprises 14 residues. V was cut by 6 bases and J by 3 bases, with 12 bases left in between. The material sequenced was peripheral blood, taken on day 0 of AZD1222 vaccination. The chain joins TRBV6-5 to TRBJ2-1, with D possibly TRBD2 on 6 matching bases. The clonotype comes from an adult in good health. The CDR3 loop is CASRAGTLYNEQFF. In DNA form, the CDR3 reads TGTGCCAGCAGAGCCGGGACTCTCTACAATGAGCAGTTCTTC.